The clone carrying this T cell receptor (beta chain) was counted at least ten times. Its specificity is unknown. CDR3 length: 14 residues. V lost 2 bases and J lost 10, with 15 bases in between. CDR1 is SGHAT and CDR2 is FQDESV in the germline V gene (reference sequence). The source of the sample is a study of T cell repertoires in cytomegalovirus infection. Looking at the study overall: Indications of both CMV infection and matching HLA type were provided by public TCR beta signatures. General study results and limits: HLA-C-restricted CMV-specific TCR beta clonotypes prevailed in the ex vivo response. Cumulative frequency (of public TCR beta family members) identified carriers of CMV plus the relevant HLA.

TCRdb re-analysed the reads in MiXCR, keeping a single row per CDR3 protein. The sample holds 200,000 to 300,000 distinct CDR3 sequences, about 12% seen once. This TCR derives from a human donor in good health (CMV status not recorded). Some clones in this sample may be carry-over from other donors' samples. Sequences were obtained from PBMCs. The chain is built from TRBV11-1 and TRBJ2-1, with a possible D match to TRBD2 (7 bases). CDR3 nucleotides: TGTGCCAGCAGCTTAAAGGGGGGGGCAAGGGAGCAGTTCTTC. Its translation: CASSLKGGAREQFF. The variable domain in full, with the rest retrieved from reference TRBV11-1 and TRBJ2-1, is EAEVAQSPRYKITEKSQAVAFWCDPISGHATLYWYRQILGQGPELLVQFQDESVVDDSQLPKDRFSAERLKGVDSTLKIQPAELGDSAMYLCASSLKGGAREQFFGPGTRLTVL.